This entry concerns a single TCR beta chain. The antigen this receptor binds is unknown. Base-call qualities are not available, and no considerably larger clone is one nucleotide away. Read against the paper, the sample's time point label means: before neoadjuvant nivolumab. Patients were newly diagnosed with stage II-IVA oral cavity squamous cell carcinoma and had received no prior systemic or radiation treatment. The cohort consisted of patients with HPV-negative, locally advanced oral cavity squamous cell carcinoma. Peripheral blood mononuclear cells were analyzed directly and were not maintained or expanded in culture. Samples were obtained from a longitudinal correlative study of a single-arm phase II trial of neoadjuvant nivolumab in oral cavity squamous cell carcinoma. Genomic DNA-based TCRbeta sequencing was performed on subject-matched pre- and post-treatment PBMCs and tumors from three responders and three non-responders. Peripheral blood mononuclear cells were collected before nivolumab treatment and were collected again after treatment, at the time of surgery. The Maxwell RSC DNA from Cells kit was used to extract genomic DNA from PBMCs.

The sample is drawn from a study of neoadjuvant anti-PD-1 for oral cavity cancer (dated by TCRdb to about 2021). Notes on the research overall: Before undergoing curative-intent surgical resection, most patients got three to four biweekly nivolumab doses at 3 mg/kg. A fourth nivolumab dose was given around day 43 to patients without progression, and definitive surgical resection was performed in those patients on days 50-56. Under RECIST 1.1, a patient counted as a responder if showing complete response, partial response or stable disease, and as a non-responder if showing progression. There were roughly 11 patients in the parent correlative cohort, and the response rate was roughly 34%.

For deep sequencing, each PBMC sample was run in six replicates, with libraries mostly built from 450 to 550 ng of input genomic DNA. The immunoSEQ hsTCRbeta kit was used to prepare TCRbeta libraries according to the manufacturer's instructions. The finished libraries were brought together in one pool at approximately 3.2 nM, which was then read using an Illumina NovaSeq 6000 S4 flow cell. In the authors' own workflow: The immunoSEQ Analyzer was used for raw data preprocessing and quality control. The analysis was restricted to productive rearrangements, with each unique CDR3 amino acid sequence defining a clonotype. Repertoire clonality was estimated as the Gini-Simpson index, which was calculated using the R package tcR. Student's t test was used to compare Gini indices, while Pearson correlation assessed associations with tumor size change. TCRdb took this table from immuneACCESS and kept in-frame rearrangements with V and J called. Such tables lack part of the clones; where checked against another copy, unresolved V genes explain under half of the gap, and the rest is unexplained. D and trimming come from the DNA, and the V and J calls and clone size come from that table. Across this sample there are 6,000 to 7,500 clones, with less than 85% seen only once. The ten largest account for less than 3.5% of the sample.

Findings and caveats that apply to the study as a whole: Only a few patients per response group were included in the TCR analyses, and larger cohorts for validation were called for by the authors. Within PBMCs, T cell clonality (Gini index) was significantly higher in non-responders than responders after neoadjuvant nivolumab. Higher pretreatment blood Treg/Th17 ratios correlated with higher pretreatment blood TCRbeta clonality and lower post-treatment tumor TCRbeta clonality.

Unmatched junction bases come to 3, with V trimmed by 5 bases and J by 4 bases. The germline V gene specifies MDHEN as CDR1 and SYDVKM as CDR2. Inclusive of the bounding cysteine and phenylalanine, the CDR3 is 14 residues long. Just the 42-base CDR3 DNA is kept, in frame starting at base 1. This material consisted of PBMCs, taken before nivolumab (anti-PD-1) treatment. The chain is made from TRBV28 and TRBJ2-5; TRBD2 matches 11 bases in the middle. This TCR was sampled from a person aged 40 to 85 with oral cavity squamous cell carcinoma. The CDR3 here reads CASSTSGGGETQYF. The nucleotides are TGTGCCAGCAGTACTAGCGGGGGAGGAGAGACCCAGTACTTC. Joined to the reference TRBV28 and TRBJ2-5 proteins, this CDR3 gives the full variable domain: DVKVTQSSRYLVKRTGEKVFLECVQDMDHENMFWYRQDPGLGLRLIYFSYDVKMKEKGDIPEGYSVSREKKERFSLILESASTNQTSMYLCASSTSGGGETQYFGPGTRLLVL.